This T cell receptor beta chain was sequenced in a study of beta chain features in type 1 diabetes. On this clone: As yet, its antigen is unknown.

The length of the CDR3 is 16 residues. Germline assignment: CDR1 MNHNY and CDR2 SVGAGI (reference sequence). V lost 5 bases and J lost 1, with 12 bases in between. Expressed TCRB transcripts were sequenced after all isolated RNA was converted to cDNA. Generated by immunoSEQ multiplex PCR, the TCRdb table keeps only in-frame clones and is missing some. The table shows a few hundred thousand clones, with 25% to 35% occurring only once. Study results and caveats: For Type 1 diabetes patients, all four CD4+ subsets carried TCRB CDR3s that were moderately but significantly shorter.

The TCR comes from a man aged 18 to 35 in good health. Sequencing was done on a sample of naive CD4+ T cells from blood. The V gene is TRBV6-6, the J gene TRBJ2-6, with D possibly matching TRBD1 (6 bases). The CDR3, as DNA: TGTGCCAGCAGTCCCCAGACAGGTTCTGGGGCCAACGTCCTGACTTTC. Translating it yields CASSPQTGSGANVLTF.